These 32 T cell receptor beta chains came from one sample sequenced in a study of post-analysis software for immune sequencing data. The TCR beta cDNA libraries contained unique molecular identifiers. MiXCR, run by TCRdb on the PCR reads, gives a single entry per CDR3 protein. The repertoire holds fewer than 850,000 distinct CDR3 sequences, roughly 27% seen once, with around 0.56% in the top ten. Study-wide results and caveats: Comparison of patients with controls showed five or six TRBV segments more frequent in patients, TRBV5-6, TRBV5-1 and TRBV20-1 among them.

No antigen has been assigned to these receptors. The source material was blood. Every receptor here comes from a girl under 18 with multiple sclerosis.

This rearrangement joins TRBV18 to TRBJ2-1, with TRBD2 matching 8 bases. The V gene's germline CDR1 is KGHSH and CDR2 LQKENI. CDR3 length: 18 amino acids. The V and J ends lost 1 base and 9 bases, in that order; junction bases with no gene match: 17. CDR3 sequence: CASSPRMRAAGGLGEQFF. DNA of the CDR3: TGTGCCAGCTCACCACGGATGCGGGCTGCGGGAGGTCTGGGTGAGCAGTTCTTC.

This clonotype appeared a few times. The chain has TRBV20-1 and TRBJ2-3; 11 bases line up with TRBD2. From germline, CDR1 is DFQATT and CDR2 SNEGSKA (reference sequence). The CDR3 contains 14 residues. The junction had 6 bases not matched to a gene; V was cut back by 5 bases and J by 5 bases. The CDR3 DNA sequence: TGCAGTGCTCACGTACTAGCGGGGGTAGATACGCAGTATTTT. This codes for CSAHVLAGVDTQYF.

This clonotype was counted only a few times. This chain connects TRBV20-1 to TRBJ2-1, with unresolved D. Trimming took off 3 bases at V and 2 bases at J, with 17 bases between the two ends. CDR3 length: 16 residues. Germline V gene sequence: CDR1 DFQATT, CDR2 SNEGSKA (reference sequence). CDR3 region: CSARPPGRMAYNEQFF. The CDR3 DNA sequence: TGCAGTGCTAGGCCCCCTGGACGGATGGCCTACAATGAGCAGTTCTTC.

J is TRBJ2-5 and V is TRBV11-2, with TRBD1 identical over 12 bases. Germline CDR1 and CDR2: SGHAT and FQNNGV. The CDR3 is made up of 15 amino acids. V lost 2 bases to trimming and J lost 11 bases; unmatched junction nucleotides: 9. In DNA form, the CDR3 reads TGTGCCAGCAGCTTATCGGGACAGGGGGCGGAGGAGCAGTACTTC. Amino acids: CASSLSGQGAEEQYF.

This clonotype was detected once. This rearrangement joins TRBV21-1 to TRBJ2-7; the D call in the table, TRBD1, was not verified against the DNA. TRBV21-1 is a documented pseudogene. This CDR3 region has 14 residues. DNA for the CDR3: TGTGCCAGCAGCGAAGGGGGGTTTCGGTTCGAGCAGTACTTC. It yields the protein CASSEGGFRFEQYF.

In its sample, this clonotype was seen a few times. The chain employs TRBV6-2 or TRBV6-3 and TRBJ2-7; D may be TRBD2 (5 bases). Germline loops: CDR1 MNHEY, CDR2 SVGEGT. This CDR3 contains 14 residues. The germline V and J ends were trimmed by 6 bases and 2 bases, with 14 bases remaining between them. The CDR3 is CASRTLERTYEQYF. CDR3 DNA sequence: TGTGCCAGCAGGACCCTCGAGCGGACCTACGAGCAGTACTTC.

V is TRBV7-2 and J is TRBJ1-4; TRBD1 matches 10 bases. This CDR3 region has 17 residues. CDR1 and CDR2 from the germline V gene are SGHTA and FQGNSA. J gave up 8 bases and V 0 bases, and 9 bases lay outside the gene matches. The CDR3 bases are TGTGCCAGCAGCTTAGCCCCGACAGGGGGCGGTGGAGAAAAACTGTTTTTT. Protein product: CASSLAPTGGGGEKLFF. The full variable domain, rest sourced from reference TRBV7-2 and TRBJ1-4, is GAGVSQSPSNKVTEKGKDVELRCDPISGHTALYWYRQSLGQGLEFLIYFQGNSAPDKSGLPSDRFSAERTGGSVSTLTIQRTQQEDSAVYLCASSLAPTGGGGEKLFFGSGTQLSVL.

This chain connects TRBV7-9 to TRBJ2-5; unclear D gene. The CDR3 runs to 16 residues. From germline, CDR1 is SEHNR and CDR2 FQNEAQ (reference sequence). The V and J ends lost 4 bases and 0 bases respectively, with 15 bases between them. This chain's CDR3 is CASSSRAPEYQETQYF. The CDR3 coding sequence is TGTGCCAGCAGCTCCCGGGCACCTGAGTACCAAGAGACCCAGTACTTC.

This chain joins TRBV11-2 and TRBJ2-5, with unresolved D. The J call may be incorrect, as the DNA end agrees better with TRBJ2-7. The CDR3 is 15 residues long. Germline assignment: CDR1 SGHAT and CDR2 FQNNGV. CDR3 nucleotides: TGTGCCAGCAGCTTAGCGTCCGGTTTGGTCCCCGAGCAGTACTTC. It specifies CASSLASGLVPEQYF.

This clonotype was detected only a few times. The rearrangement links TRBV4-1 to TRBJ2-3; TRBD2 matches at 8 bases. CDR3 length: 15 residues. Germline CDR1 MGHRA, CDR2 YSYEKL. J lost 4 bases, V lost 2 bases, and 5 bases had no gene match. The CDR3 nucleotides read TGCGCCAGCAGCCAACCCGGGGGGGCCCCAGATACGCAGTATTTT. Residues: CASSQPGGAPDTQYF.

The chain recombines TRBV28 with TRBJ1-1; 8 bases map to TRBD1. V shed 5 bases, J shed 5 bases, and the junction held 10 bases outside the gene matches. Looked up from germline, CDR1 is MDHEN and CDR2 is SYDVKM. The CDR3 has 15 residues. CDR3 loop: CASSHRDRRSTEAFF. The CDR3 DNA reads as TGTGCCAGCAGTCATAGGGACAGGCGTTCTACTGAAGCTTTCTTT.

There are a few counts of this clonotype. V gene TRBV7-8 combines with J gene TRBJ2-3, with TRBD2 matching over 15 bases. Germline CDR1 and CDR2: SGHVS and FQNEAQ. The CDR3 loop spans 16 amino acids. V gave up 5 bases and J gave up 5 bases; unmatched junction bases: 5. CDR3 DNA sequence: TGTGCCAGCAGCCTCGGGACTAGCGGGAGGCGAGATACGCAGTATTTT. Its protein product is CASSLGTSGRRDTQYF. Using reference TRBV7-8 and TRBJ2-3 for the parts outside the CDR3, the full variable domain is GAGVSQSPRYKVAKRGQDVALRCDPISGHVSLFWYQQALGQGPEFLTYFQNEAQLDKSGLPSDRFFAERPEGSVSTLKIQRTQQEDSAVYLCASSLGTSGRRDTQYFGPGTRLTVL.

V and J are TRBV10-3 and TRBJ2-1, with TRBD1 identical over 11 bases. The CDR3 has 15 residues. V was clipped by 4 bases and J by 3 bases; unmatched bases: 2. The germline gives CDR1 ENHRY, CDR2 SYGVKD. As DNA, the CDR3 is TGTGCCATCAGTGGGGACAGGGGGGTCTACAATGAGCAGTTCTTC. Amino acid sequence: CAISGDRGVYNEQFF.

Comment on this clonotype: An end of the junction does not agree with germline; a read error may underlie this. The V gene is TRBV11-2, the J gene TRBJ2-6, with D uncertain. Germline-derived CDR1 and CDR2 are SGHAT and FQNNGV. CDR3 size: 13 residues. The CDR3 loop reads CATSSSGANVLTF. CDR3 in DNA: TGTGCCACCAGCTCCTCTGGGGCCAACGTCCTGACTTTC. The full variable domain, completed using reference TRBV11-2 and TRBJ2-6, is EAGVAQSPRYKIIEKRQSVAFWCNPISGHATLYWYQQILGQGPKLLIQFQNNGVVDDSQLPKDRFSAERLKGVDSTLKIQPAKLEDSAVYLCATSSSGANVLTFGAGSRLTVL.

The chain links TRBV9 to TRBJ2-1, with 8 bases that match TRBD1. The J segment lost 6 bases and the V segment lost 2 bases, leaving 4 bases of the junction unmatched. Germline lookup yields CDR1 SGDLS and CDR2 YYNGEE. The CDR3 spans 14 residues. This chain's CDR3 is CASSVGQDLNEQFF. The CDR3 DNA follows: TGTGCCAGCAGCGTGGGACAGGACCTCAATGAGCAGTTCTTC. The full variable domain, in which reference TRBV9 and TRBJ2-1 provide the parts outside the CDR3, is DSGVTQTPKHLITATGQRVTLRCSPRSGDLSVYWYQQSLDQGLQFLIQYYNGEERAKGNILERFSAQQFPDLHSELNLSSLELGDSALYFCASSVGQDLNEQFFGPGTRLTVL.

This clonotype was counted a few times. The chain recombines TRBV12-3 or TRBV12-4 with TRBJ2-1; TRBD2 matches 12 bases. This CDR3 has 16 amino acids. After removal of 6 bases from V and 2 bases from J, the junction contained 5 bases not matched to a gene. The CDR3 region has the DNA TGTGCCAGCAGACTAGCGGGAGGTGGGACCTACAATGAGCAGTTCTTC. This encodes CASRLAGGGTYNEQFF.

About this clonotype itself: One base away lies a much larger clone, so this may be a sequencing read error. The V and J genes are TRBV29-1 and TRBJ2-1, with 11 bases that match TRBD2. The CDR3 contains 16 residues. Germline V CDR1 and CDR2: SQVTM, ANQGSEA. The V segment lost 6 bases and the J segment 11 bases; nucleotides outside the gene matches: 18. In DNA, the CDR3 is TGCAGCGTCAAGGGGCGAACTAGCGGGGGTAGGGATAAGCAGTTCTTC. This translates into CSVKGRTSGGRDKQFF.

The chain couples TRBV11-2 to TRBJ2-3; 10 bases fit TRBD2. The V gene's germline CDR1 is SGHAT and CDR2 FQNNGV. This CDR3 contains 15 residues. V shed 4 bases and J 8 bases; nucleotides not matched to a gene: 9. DNA for the CDR3: TGTGCCAGCAGCTCAGCAAGCGGGAGGGGGGCTACGCAGTATTTT. Translating gives CASSSASGRGATQYF.

The rearrangement joins TRBV12-3 or TRBV12-4 to TRBJ2-7, with 8 bases that match TRBD2. V gave up 4 bases and J gave up 0 bases; unmatched junction bases: 14. CDR3 length equals 18 residues. The CDR3 here is CASSSILGERGHSYEQYF. The CDR3 bases are TGTGCCAGCAGTTCAATCCTCGGGGAGCGGGGGCACTCCTACGAGCAGTACTTC.

In its sample, this clonotype was seen a few times. The rearrangement uses TRBV7-2 and TRBJ1-2, with 7 bases aligning to TRBD1. CDR3 length: 15 amino acids. Trimming cost V 1 base and J 1 base; bases outside gene matches: 3. The V gene's germline CDR1 is SGHTA and CDR2 FQGNSA. The CDR3 DNA sequence: TGTGCCAGCAGCTTAGAACAGGGGATTAACTATGGCTACACCTTC. Translation gives CASSLEQGINYGYTF. The entire variable domain, with the rest obtained from reference TRBV7-2 and TRBJ1-2, is as follows: GAGVSQSPSNKVTEKGKDVELRCDPISGHTALYWYRQSLGQGLEFLIYFQGNSAPDKSGLPSDRFSAERTGGSVSTLTIQRTQQEDSAVYLCASSLEQGINYGYTFGSGTRLTVV.

This clonotype was detected a few times. The genes are TRBV4-3 and TRBJ2-1; TRBD1 or TRBD2 may be the D gene (5 bases each). V lost 0 bases, J lost 7 bases, and 19 bases lay in between. CDR1 is LGHNA, CDR2 YSLEER, per germline. The CDR3 sequence is 17 residues long. In nucleotides, the CDR3 is TGCGCCAGCAGCCAAGATCTGCAAGGGAGATGGGGGAATGAGCAGTTCTTC. The encoded protein is CASSQDLQGRWGNEQFF.

The J gene is TRBJ2-7, the V gene TRBV27, with D possibly being TRBD1 (7 bases). V was trimmed by 5 bases and J by 3 bases, leaving 20 bases between them. CDR1 is MNHEY and CDR2 is SMNVEV in the germline V gene (reference sequence). The CDR3 runs to 16 residues. CDR3 residues: CASSPGRQGGFYEQYF. The CDR3 bases are TGTGCCAGCAGTCCCGGGAGACAGGGCGGTTTCTACGAGCAGTACTTC.

This clonotype was detected a few times. The chain carries TRBV28 and TRBJ2-5; the D gene is possibly TRBD2 (6 bases). This CDR3 has 14 amino acids. The germline gives CDR1 MDHEN, CDR2 SYDVKM. Trimming cost V 6 bases and J 2 bases, with 13 bases left between them. Written as DNA, the CDR3 is TGTGCCAGCAGCCGCCCCGCGGGGCAAGAGACCCAGTACTTC. Translated: CASSRPAGQETQYF.

The gene calls are TRBV20-1 and TRBJ1-1; TRBD1 is a possible D gene (5 bases). Germline assignment: CDR1 DFQATT and CDR2 SNEGSKA (reference sequence). This CDR3 spans 14 amino acids. The ends were cut back, 4 bases at V and 4 bases at J, with 16 bases in the middle. The DNA for the CDR3 is TGCAGTGCTAAGCCCCAGGGAGGTGGCACTGAAGCTTTCTTT. Translated: CSAKPQGGGTEAFF.

This clonotype was observed a few times. The V and J genes are TRBV12-3 or TRBV12-4 and TRBJ2-7, with 9 bases matching TRBD2. This CDR3 region has 15 residues. With V trimmed by 9 bases and J by 4 bases, 13 bases remained unmatched. The CDR3 reads CARNQTGLAHYEQYF. The DNA of the CDR3 is TGTGCCAGGAACCAGACGGGACTAGCTCATTACGAGCAGTACTTC.

V and J are TRBV7-9 and TRBJ2-5; TRBD2 agrees at 9 bases. CDR1 is SEHNR, CDR2 FQNEAQ, per germline (reference sequence). V lost 1 base, J lost 9 bases, and 9 bases stayed unmatched. The CDR3 covers 15 residues. CDR3 coding DNA: TGTGCCAGCAGCTTAGGGCTAGCGGGGACCGCGGCCCAGTACTTC. Protein sequence: CASSLGLAGTAAQYF.

This clonotype was seen a handful of times. The chain recombines TRBV29-1 with TRBJ2-7; D might be TRBD1 (5 bases). The CDR3 length is 14 residues. Trimming removed 3 bases at V and 7 bases at J, with 19 bases between. Germline CDR1 reads SQVTM; CDR2 reads ANQGSEA. CDR3 residues: CSVEVQGRIGEQYF. CDR3 bases: TGCAGCGTTGAGGTCCAGGGCCGAATAGGGGAGCAGTACTTC.

This sequence joins TRBV6-5 and TRBJ2-7; 9 nucleotides line up with TRBD1. Per germline, CDR1 MNHEY and CDR2 SVGAGI. The CDR3 sequence is 17 residues long. The junction had 8 bases not matched to a gene; V was cut back by 2 bases and J by 0 bases. In DNA, the CDR3 is TGTGCCAGCAGTTACACGGGAGGACAGGGGATCTCCTACGAGCAGTACTTC. It translates to CASSYTGGQGISYEQYF.

The rearrangement links TRBV10-3 to TRBJ2-3; D may match TRBD1 or TRBD2 (6 bases each). V gave up 3 bases and J gave up 0 bases, with 13 bases separating them. The CDR3 totals 16 residues. The germline CDR1 and CDR2 sequences are ENHRY and SYGVKD. The CDR3 DNA is TGTGCCATCAGTGAAGGGGGGACGGCCAGCACAGATACGCAGTATTTT. Its protein is CAISEGGTASTDTQYF.

The chain combines TRBV7-9 with TRBJ2-7, with D unresolved. This CDR3 has 14 amino acids. The V end lost 2 bases, the J end lost 5 bases, and 13 bases lay between the germline ends. Germline V gene lookup returns CDR1 SEHNR and CDR2 FQNEAQ (reference sequence). For the CDR3, the DNA is TGTGCCAGCAGCTTAAACCCTATGAAGGACGAGCAGTACTTC. Translating it yields CASSLNPMKDEQYF.

The chain uses TRBV6-5 and TRBJ2-3, with 10 bases identical to TRBD1. The CDR3 spans 15 residues. Germline-derived CDR1 and CDR2 are MNHEY and SVGAGI. With 5 bases clipped from V and 6 bases from J, the junction kept 8 bases outside the gene matches. CDR3: CASSLTGTGVDTQYF. The CDR3 nucleotides read TGTGCCAGCAGTCTCACCGGGACAGGGGTGGATACGCAGTATTTT.

This clonotype was observed a handful of times. This rearrangement joins TRBV7-2 to TRBJ2-1; perhaps TRBD1 as D (6 bases). V lost 5 bases, J lost 3 bases, and 11 bases lay in between. This CDR3 has 14 amino acids. CDR1 is SGHTA and CDR2 is FQGNSA in the germline V gene. The CDR3, as DNA: TGTGCCAGCAGCACCCGACAGGACTACAATGAGCAGTTCTTC. Protein product: CASSTRQDYNEQFF.